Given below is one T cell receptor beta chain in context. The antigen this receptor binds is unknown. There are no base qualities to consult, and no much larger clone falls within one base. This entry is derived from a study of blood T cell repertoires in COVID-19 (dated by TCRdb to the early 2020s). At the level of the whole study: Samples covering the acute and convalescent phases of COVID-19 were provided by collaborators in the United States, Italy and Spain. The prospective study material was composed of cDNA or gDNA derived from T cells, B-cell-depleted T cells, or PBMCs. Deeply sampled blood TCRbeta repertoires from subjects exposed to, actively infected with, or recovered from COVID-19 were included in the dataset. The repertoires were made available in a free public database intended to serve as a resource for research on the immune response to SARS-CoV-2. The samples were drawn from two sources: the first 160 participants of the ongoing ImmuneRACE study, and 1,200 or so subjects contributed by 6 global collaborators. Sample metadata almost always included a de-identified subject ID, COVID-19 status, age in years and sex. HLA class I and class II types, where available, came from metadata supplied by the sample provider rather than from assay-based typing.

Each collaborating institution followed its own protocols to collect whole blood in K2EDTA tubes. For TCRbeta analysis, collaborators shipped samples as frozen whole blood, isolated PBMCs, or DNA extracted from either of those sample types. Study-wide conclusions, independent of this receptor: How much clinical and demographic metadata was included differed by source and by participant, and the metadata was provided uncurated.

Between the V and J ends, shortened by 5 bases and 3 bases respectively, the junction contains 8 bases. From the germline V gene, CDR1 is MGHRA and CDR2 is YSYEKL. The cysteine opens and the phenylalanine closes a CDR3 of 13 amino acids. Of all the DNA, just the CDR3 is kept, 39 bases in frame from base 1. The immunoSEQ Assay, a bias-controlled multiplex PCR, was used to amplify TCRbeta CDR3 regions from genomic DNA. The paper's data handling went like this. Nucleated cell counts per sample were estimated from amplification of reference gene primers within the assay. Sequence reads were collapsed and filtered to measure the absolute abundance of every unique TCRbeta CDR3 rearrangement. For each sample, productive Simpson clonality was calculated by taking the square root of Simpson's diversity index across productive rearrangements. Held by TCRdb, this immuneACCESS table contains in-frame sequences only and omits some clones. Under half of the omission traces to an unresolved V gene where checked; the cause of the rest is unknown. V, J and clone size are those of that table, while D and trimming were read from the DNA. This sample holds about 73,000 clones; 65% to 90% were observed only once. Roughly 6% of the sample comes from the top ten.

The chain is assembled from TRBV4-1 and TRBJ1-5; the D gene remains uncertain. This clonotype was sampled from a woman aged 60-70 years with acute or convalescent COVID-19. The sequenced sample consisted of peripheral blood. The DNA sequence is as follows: TGCGCCAGCAGCGGGGAGGCCAATCAGCCCCAGCATTTT. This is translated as CASSGEANQPQHF.